The 32 T cell receptor beta chains reported below all come from one sample, sequenced in a study of T cell repertoires in cytomegalovirus infection. TCRdb re-called the reads with MiXCR, one entry per CDR3 protein. The sample lists roughly 200,000 distinct CDR3 sequences; 8.5% to 10% were seen once. The sample comprised PBMCs. These receptors all stem from a human donor in good health (CMV status not recorded). Some clones in this sample may be carry-over from other donors' samples.

Concerning this clonotype itself: A much bigger clone sits one base away, suggesting this may be a read error. This chain uses TRBV27 with TRBJ1-1; D unclear. This CDR3 has 13 residues. Between the trimmed V and J ends, which lost 2 bases and 1 base, there was a span of 5 bases. Germline V gene data show CDR1 as MNHEY and CDR2 as SMNVEV (reference sequence). The CDR3: CASSLTQNTEAFF. The CDR3, as DNA: TGTGCCAGCAGTTTAACGCAGAACACTGAAGCTTTCTTT.

This clonotype was seen a handful of times. V and J are TRBV7-9 and TRBJ2-7, with TRBD1 matching 9 bases. J lost 4 bases, V lost 4 bases, and 8 bases had no gene match. CDR3 length: 15 residues. The germline CDR1 and CDR2 sequences are SEHNR and FQNEAQ (reference sequence). CDR3 protein: CASSSRDREMYEQYF. The CDR3 DNA reads TGTGCCAGCAGCTCCCGGGACAGGGAAATGTACGAGCAGTACTTC.

This rearrangement joins TRBV20-1 to TRBJ1-4; D unclear. Germline CDR1 reads DFQATT; CDR2 reads SNEGSKA (reference sequence). Trimming took off 0 bases at V and 0 bases at J, with 14 bases between the two ends. CDR3 size: 17 residues. Written as DNA, the CDR3 is TGCAGTGCTAGAGAAATGGGAAGTCGGGCAACTAATGAAAAACTGTTTTTT. Amino acids: CSAREMGSRATNEKLFF.

DNA of the CDR3: TGTGCCAGCAGAGACAGCGGAGGAAACAATGAGCAGTTCTTC. Encoded protein: CASRDSGGNNEQFF. The V gene is TRBV6-2 or TRBV6-3, the J gene TRBJ2-1; the D gene could be TRBD1 or TRBD2 (5 bases each). The CDR3 extends over 14 amino acids. Trimming removed 6 bases at V and 5 bases at J, with 14 bases between. The germline V gene has CDR1 MNHEY and CDR2 SVGEGT.

In its sample, this clonotype was seen many times. The genes are TRBV7-9 and TRBJ1-1; 9 bases line up with TRBD1. Per germline, CDR1 SEHNR and CDR2 FQNEAQ (reference sequence). The CDR3 covers 17 residues. J was trimmed by 2 bases and V by 4 bases; bases with no gene match: 11. The CDR3 reads CASSSGQGMGGNTEAFF. The CDR3 DNA sequence: TGTGCCAGCAGCTCGGGACAGGGAATGGGAGGCAACACTGAAGCTTTCTTT.

This clonotype was observed many times. This CDR3 reads CASSVVLGQGVTGELFF. CDR3 DNA: TGTGCCAGCAGCGTTGTGCTCGGACAGGGCGTTACCGGGGAGCTGTTTTTT. The chain couples TRBV7-8 to TRBJ2-2; 8 positions match TRBD1. The junction had 13 bases not matched to a gene; V was cut back by 5 bases and J by 5 bases. Germline V CDR1 and CDR2: SGHVS, FQNEAQ. The CDR3 runs to 17 residues.

This clonotype came up a few times. The V gene is TRBV9, the J gene TRBJ2-7, with TRBD1 as a possible D gene (6 bases). Trimming left V 4 bases short and J 3 bases short, with 14 bases between. The CDR3 totals 14 residues. The germline V gene encodes CDR1 SGDLS and CDR2 YYNGEE. CDR3 nucleotide sequence: TGTGCCAGCAGCCTACGAGGGACAAGCTACGAGCAGTACTTC. Protein sequence: CASSLRGTSYEQYF.

This clonotype was found a few times. The J gene is TRBJ2-6, the V gene TRBV28; no definite D call. Trimming took 7 bases from V and 4 from J, leaving 8 bases between them. From germline, CDR1 is MDHEN and CDR2 SYDVKM. This CDR3 region has 13 residues. The CDR3 DNA sequence: TGTGCCAGCATTAAACCCGGGGCCAACGTCCTGACTTTC. Translation: CASIKPGANVLTF.

The chain combines TRBV6-2 or TRBV6-3 with TRBJ2-1; no clear D gene. Trimming left V 2 bases short and J 4 bases short, with 6 bases between. The CDR3 loop spans 13 amino acids. CDR1 and CDR2 (germline): MNHEY, SVGEGT. The CDR3, as DNA: TGTGCCAGCAGTTACGACGGTTACAATGAGCAGTTCTTC. Amino acids: CASSYDGYNEQFF.

Many counts were recorded for this clonotype. The gene calls are TRBV7-8 and TRBJ2-1; 8 bases align to TRBD2. CDR3 length: 14 residues. V trimming: 5 bases; J trimming: 8 bases; junction bases outside the gene matches: 8. The germline V gene has CDR1 SGHVS and CDR2 FQNEAQ. The CDR3, as DNA: TGTGCCAGCAGCCCCGGGGTAGCGGGATATGAGCAGTTCTTC. This codes for CASSPGVAGYEQFF.

V is TRBV7-2 and J is TRBJ1-2, with a possible D match to TRBD1 (5 bases). Germline CDR1 SGHTA, CDR2 FQGNSA. The CDR3 has 16 residues. V was trimmed by 5 bases and J by 0 bases, leaving 16 bases between them. The CDR3 DNA sequence: TGTGCCAGCAGCCCAACGGGGCGTTCAGCTAACTATGGCTACACCTTC. As protein: CASSPTGRSANYGYTF.

The sample holds many counts of this clonotype. J is TRBJ1-4 and V is TRBV7-2; D possibly corresponds to TRBD1 (6 bases). V was trimmed by 5 bases and J by 0 bases, leaving 13 bases between them. This CDR3 comprises 16 residues. Germline V gene lookup returns CDR1 SGHTA and CDR2 FQGNSA. In DNA, the CDR3 is TGTGCCAGCAGCCCCCGGACAGCCGCAACTAATGAAAAACTGTTTTTT. It is translated as CASSPRTAATNEKLFF.

This clonotype was seen at least ten times. This rearrangement joins TRBV29-1 to TRBJ2-1, with TRBD2 matching 10 bases. The J segment lost 9 bases and the V segment lost 3 bases, leaving 17 bases of the junction unmatched. Germline CDR1 is SQVTM and CDR2 is ANQGSEA. The CDR3 is 17 residues long. CDR3 amino acids: CSVDPGWGLRLAGEQFF. CDR3 bases: TGCAGCGTTGATCCGGGGTGGGGGCTCCGACTAGCGGGTGAGCAGTTCTTC.

This clonotype was seen many times. The chain carries TRBV7-2 and TRBJ1-1, with TRBD1 identical over 8 bases. The CDR3 consists of 16 residues. Germline loops: CDR1 SGHTA, CDR2 FQGNSA. With 2 bases clipped from V and 5 bases from J, the junction kept 10 bases outside the gene matches. DNA of the CDR3: TGTGCCAGCAGCTTAATATCTCAGGGGGCCATAACTGAAGCTTTCTTT. Residues: CASSLISQGAITEAFF. Together with reference TRBV7-2 and TRBJ1-1, the CDR3 gives the full variable domain: GAGVSQSPSNKVTEKGKDVELRCDPISGHTALYWYRQSLGQGLEFLIYFQGNSAPDKSGLPSDRFSAERTGGSVSTLTIQRTQQEDSAVYLCASSLISQGAITEAFFGQGTRLTVV.

Many counts were recorded for this clonotype. The J gene is TRBJ2-3, the V gene TRBV7-9, with D perhaps TRBD2 (6 bases). V was cut by 4 bases and J by 4 bases, with 21 bases left in between. There are 17 residues in the CDR3. Per the germline V gene, CDR1 is SEHNR and CDR2 is FQNEAQ (reference sequence). CDR3 amino acids: CASSSNSDGSRADTQYF. The CDR3 region has the DNA TGTGCCAGCAGCTCAAACTCAGACGGGAGTAGGGCAGATACGCAGTATTTT. Full variable domain (missing parts from reference TRBV7-9 and TRBJ2-3): DTGVSQNPRHKITKRGQNVTFRCDPISEHNRLYWYRQTLGQGPEFLTYFQNEAQLEKSRLLSDRFSAERPKGSFSTLEIQRTEQGDSAMYLCASSSNSDGSRADTQYFGPGTRLTVL.

This clonotype was found many times. This sequence joins TRBV6-2 or TRBV6-3 and TRBJ2-7; no reliable D call. The CDR3 totals 12 residues. CDR1 is MNHEY, CDR2 SVGEGT, per germline. Trimming removed 4 bases at V and 5 bases at J, with 9 bases between. The CDR3 bases are TGTGCCAGCAGTTCGGGCTTCGACGAGCAGTACTTC. This translates into CASSSGFDEQYF.

This clonotype was seen repeatedly, ten times or more. The chain uses TRBV7-2 and TRBJ1-6; D is perhaps TRBD1 (5 bases). The V end was cut by 6 bases, the J end by 7 bases, with 13 bases between. This CDR3 comprises 14 residues. The germline gives CDR1 SGHTA, CDR2 FQGNSA. The CDR3 sequence: CASSQGRRNSPLHF. DNA for the CDR3: TGTGCCAGCAGTCAGGGTCGGCGAAATTCACCCCTCCACTTT.

The CDR3 DNA sequence: TGTGCCAGCAGTTTCCCCCCCGGGACAGGGGGGTACGAGCAGTACTTC. The encoded protein is CASSFPPGTGGYEQYF. This chain links TRBV28 with TRBJ2-7, with TRBD1 matching over 11 bases. The germline V gene has CDR1 MDHEN and CDR2 SYDVKM. The CDR3 loop spans 16 amino acids. The V segment lost 3 bases and the J segment 4 bases; nucleotides outside the gene matches: 8.

The J gene is TRBJ2-6, the V gene TRBV4-2; a weak D match, TRBD2 (6 bases). The CDR3 totals 16 residues. V was shortened by 4 bases and J by 2 bases, with 12 bases between the two germline ends. Germline-derived CDR1 and CDR2 are LGHNA and YNFKEQ. This chain's CDR3 is CASSPSGGAGANVLTF. The DNA of the CDR3 is TGTGCCAGCAGCCCCAGTGGCGGGGCTGGGGCCAACGTCCTGACTTTC.

This clonotype was observed many times. The chain has TRBV5-5 and TRBJ1-2; tentative D call: TRBD1 (5 bases). This CDR3 comprises 15 residues. V lost 2 bases and J lost 0, with 11 bases in between. CDR1 and CDR2 from the germline V gene are SGHKS and YYEKEE (reference sequence). The CDR3: CASSLGVGTNYGYTF. In DNA form, the CDR3 reads TGTGCCAGCAGCTTAGGGGTTGGAACTAACTATGGCTACACCTTC.

V gene TRBV14 combines with J gene TRBJ2-7; D remains unclear. Trimming took off 5 bases at V and 0 bases at J, with 11 bases between the two ends. This CDR3 contains 14 residues. CDR1 SGHDN and CDR2 FVKESK come from the germline V gene. The CDR3 region has the DNA TGTGCCAGCAGCACAATACAGAGCTCCTACGAGCAGTACTTC. Translation: CASSTIQSSYEQYF. The entire variable domain, with the rest obtained from reference TRBV14 and TRBJ2-7, is as follows: EAGVTQFPSHSVIEKGQTVTLRCDPISGHDNLYWYRRVMGKEIKFLLHFVKESKQDESGMPNNRFLAERTGGTYSTLKVQPAELEDSGVYFCASSTIQSSYEQYFGPGTRLTVT.

This rearrangement joins TRBV20-1 to TRBJ2-7; possibly TRBD2 for D (5 bases). Per germline, CDR1 DFQATT and CDR2 SNEGSKA (reference sequence). The CDR3 spans 13 residues. V was cut by 6 bases and J by 8 bases, with 20 bases left in between. The CDR3 loop reads CSAPGVPPIQQYF. The CDR3 DNA reads TGCAGTGCACCCGGGGTGCCACCTATCCAGCAGTACTTC.

This clonotype was observed at least ten times. The CDR3 protein is CASSFETGGMNTEAFF. The CDR3, as DNA: TGTGCCAGCAGTTTTGAGACAGGGGGCATGAACACTGAAGCTTTCTTT. This sequence joins TRBV12-3 or TRBV12-4 and TRBJ1-1, with 10 bases lining up with TRBD1. The CDR3 consists of 16 residues. The V and J ends lost 3 bases and 0 bases, in that order; junction bases with no gene match: 4.

This clonotype occurred a few times. The chain couples TRBV29-1 to TRBJ1-2; D call uncertain. V was pared by 1 base and J by 6 bases, with 6 bases between. This CDR3 comprises 11 residues. Germline loops: CDR1 SQVTM, CDR2 ANQGSEA. This CDR3 reads CSVEVRDGYTF. The CDR3 region has the DNA TGCAGCGTTGAAGTAAGGGATGGCTACACCTTC.

This clonotype was counted many times. CDR3 in amino acids: CASSLAASGSSLTGTDTQYF. The CDR3 DNA reads TGTGCCAGCAGCTTAGCGGCTAGCGGGAGTTCACTGACTGGCACAGATACGCAGTATTTT. The gene calls are TRBV7-8 and TRBJ2-3, with TRBD2 identical over 10 bases. The germline V gene encodes CDR1 SGHVS and CDR2 FQNEAQ. V trimming: 0 bases; J trimming: 1 base; junction bases outside the gene matches: 13. The CDR3 is made up of 20 amino acids.

The V gene is TRBV6-8, the J gene TRBJ1-2; D is perhaps TRBD1 (6 bases). This CDR3 contains 15 residues. V lost 2 bases and J 7 bases, leaving 17 bases between the germline ends. Germline V gives CDR1 MNHGY, CDR2 SAAAGT. CDR3: CASSYRGTPSSGYTF. DNA for the CDR3: TGTGCCAGCAGTTACCGAGGGACACCCTCGTCTGGCTACACCTTC.

The table lists this clonotype with many counts. The chain couples TRBV7-9 to TRBJ2-5; tentatively, D is TRBD1 (7 bases). Trimming shortened V by 8 bases and J by 4 bases, and 20 bases separated the two germline ends. This CDR3 has 15 residues. From germline, CDR1 is SEHNR and CDR2 FQNEAQ (reference sequence). This CDR3 is CASCPGRQGGETQYF. CDR3 nucleotides: TGTGCCAGCTGCCCCGGGAGACAGGGAGGAGAGACCCAGTACTTC.

CDR3 bases: TGCGCCAGCAGTCGCCTCCGGGACAGGGGGCATGAGCAGTTCTTC. This sequence encodes CASSRLRDRGHEQFF. The chain carries TRBV23-1 and TRBJ2-1; 12 bases map to TRBD1. TRBV23-1 is designated an ORF whose function remains uncertain. The CDR3 covers 15 residues. With 4 bases clipped from V and 8 bases from J, the junction kept 6 bases outside the gene matches.

This clonotype was observed a handful of times. The chain recombines TRBV28 with TRBJ1-2; TRBD1 matches 7 bases. CDR1 is MDHEN, CDR2 SYDVKM, per germline. The CDR3 length is 12 residues. Germline trimming cut 5 bases from V and 6 bases from J; bases unmatched to any gene: 3. The chain's CDR3 is CASSEQGNGYTF. CDR3 DNA sequence: TGTGCCAGCAGTGAACAGGGGAATGGCTACACCTTC.

This clonotype was counted ten times or more. This chain uses TRBV7-3 with TRBJ1-1; D call uncertain. CDR1 is SGHTA and CDR2 is FQGTGA in the germline V gene. V lost 4 bases to trimming and J lost 3 bases, with 9 bases between them. CDR3 length equals 13 residues. CDR3 protein: CASSSIEYTEAFF. For the CDR3, the DNA is TGTGCCAGCAGCTCGATCGAATACACTGAAGCTTTCTTT.

V gene TRBV19 combines with J gene TRBJ2-2, with TRBD2 matching over 8 bases. CDR1 LNHDA and CDR2 SQIVND come from the germline V gene (reference sequence). The CDR3 is 14 residues long. V trimming: 3 bases; J trimming: 3 bases; junction bases outside the gene matches: 0. The CDR3 region has the DNA TGTGCCAGTAGTATGACTAGCGACACCGGGGAGCTGTTTTTT. Encoded protein: CASSMTSDTGELFF. Together with reference TRBV19 and TRBJ2-2, the CDR3 gives the full variable domain: DGGITQSPKYLFRKEGQNVTLSCEQNLNHDAMYWYRQDPGQGLRLIYYSQIVNDFQKGDIAEGYSVSREKKESFPLTVTSAQKNPTAFYLCASSMTSDTGELFFGEGSRLTVL.

This clonotype has ten or more counts. The V gene is TRBV2, the J gene TRBJ2-2; maybe TRBD1 (6 bases). The CDR3 totals 14 residues. Germline V gives CDR1 SNHLY, CDR2 FYNNEI. Between the trimmed V and J ends, which lost 7 bases and 7 bases, there was a span of 16 bases. DNA for the CDR3: TGTGCCAGCATAGCACCAGGGGATAACGGGGAGCTGTTTTTT. Translation gives CASIAPGDNGELFF.